The subject of this entry is one TCR beta chain. It lacks a known antigen. No qualities accompany the bases; no much larger clone lies one base away. The immunoSEQ Assay, a bias-controlled multiplex PCR, was used to amplify TCRbeta CDR3 regions from genomic DNA. The original pipeline was this. Nucleated cell counts per sample were estimated from amplification of reference gene primers within the assay. To quantify the absolute abundance of each unique TCRbeta CDR3 rearrangement, sequence reads were collapsed and filtered. For each sample, productive Simpson clonality was calculated as the square root of Simpson's diversity index over productive rearrangements. Imported from immuneACCESS, the table was reduced by TCRdb to in-frame sequences with V and J called. These copies leave out some clones; in studies compared against another copy, an unresolved V gene accounts for under half, and the cause of the remainder is not known. D and trimming come from the DNA, and the V and J calls and clone size come from that table. Present in this sample are about 240,000 clones, around 87% of which were seen just once. 3% to 4% of the sample belongs to the ten largest clones.

The data are from a study of blood T cell repertoires in COVID-19 (dated by TCRdb to 2020 to 2021). Some background on the complete study: Samples from collaborators originated in the United States, Italy and Spain and spanned both the acute and convalescent phases of COVID-19. The dataset comprised deeply sampled blood TCRbeta repertoires from subjects exposed to, actively infected with, or recovered from COVID-19. Sample metadata almost always included a de-identified subject ID, COVID-19 status, age in years and sex. The repertoires were made available in a free public database intended to serve as a resource for research on the immune response to SARS-CoV-2. Where HLA class I and class II types were available, the types were taken from metadata supplied by the sample provider, not from assay-based typing. Samples came from the ongoing ImmuneRACE study (first 160 participants) plus 1,254 subjects from 6 global collaborators. The material from the prospective study consisted of cDNA or gDNA derived from T cells, B-cell-depleted T cells, or PBMCs.

Overall study results and their limits: The amount of clinical and demographic metadata varied by source and participant and was provided uncurated.

The trim is 5 bases for V and 9 bases for J, with a gap of 14 bases between the germline ends. The CDR3 runs 13 amino acids, cysteine and phenylalanine included. Only the CDR3 part of the read is kept: 39 bases, read in frame from the first base. The germline V gene encodes CDR1 SGHNT and CDR2 YENEEA. In the prospective study, participants were roughly 18 to 90 years old, resided in about two dozen geographic areas of the United States, and were enrolled through a virtual design. In the prospective study, participants were assigned to cohorts based on the clinical history participants reported in a screening survey and a study questionnaire. In the prospective study, mobile phlebotomists collected whole blood, serum and a nasopharyngeal or oropharyngeal swab from each participant. Additional blood draws and questionnaires over an approximately 2-month period could optionally be provided by prospective study participants. Before DNA extraction, prospective study blood samples were shipped either frozen or at room temperature.

The chain uses TRBV11-3 and TRBJ2-1, with no confident D gene call. This clonotype originated in a woman in her thirties or forties with acute COVID-19. Input material: PBMCs or T cells enriched from blood (not recorded which). The CDR3 sequence is CASSAALSGEQFF. The nucleotides are TGTGCCAGCAGCGCCGCGCTTTCGGGTGAGCAGTTCTTC.